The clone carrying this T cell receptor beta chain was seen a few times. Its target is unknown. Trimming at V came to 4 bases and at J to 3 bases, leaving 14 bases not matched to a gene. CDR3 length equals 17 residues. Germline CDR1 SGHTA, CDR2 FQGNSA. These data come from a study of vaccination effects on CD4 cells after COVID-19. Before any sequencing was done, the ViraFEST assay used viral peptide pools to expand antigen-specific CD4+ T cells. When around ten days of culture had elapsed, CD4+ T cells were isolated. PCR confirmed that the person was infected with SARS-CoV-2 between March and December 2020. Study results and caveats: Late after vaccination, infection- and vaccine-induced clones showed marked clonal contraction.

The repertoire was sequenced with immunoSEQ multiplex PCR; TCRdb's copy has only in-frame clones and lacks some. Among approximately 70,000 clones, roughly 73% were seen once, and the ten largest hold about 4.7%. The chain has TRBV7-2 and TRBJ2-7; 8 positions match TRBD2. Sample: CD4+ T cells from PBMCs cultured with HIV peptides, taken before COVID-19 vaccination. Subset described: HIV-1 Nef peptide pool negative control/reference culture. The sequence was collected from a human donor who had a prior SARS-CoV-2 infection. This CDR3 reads CASSSGVGLAMRYEQYF. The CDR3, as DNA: TGTGCCAGCAGCTCAGGGGTAGGACTAGCAATGCGCTACGAGCAGTACTTC.